These 13 T cell receptor beta chains were all obtained from the same sample, sequenced in a study of cytomegalovirus exposure and HLA in healthy donors (dated by TCRdb to between 2016 and 2019). The method was the immunoSEQ multiplex PCR assay. TCRdb limited this immuneACCESS table to in-frame rearrangements with V and J called. A share of clones is missing; checked studies link under half to unresolved V genes, and the rest is unexplained. A total of tens of thousands of clones appear in this sample, about 90% of them only once. The ten largest clones capture roughly 6.7% of the sample. The sequenced sample was PBMCs. The source of these receptors is a woman in her 30s in good health and CMV-seronegative.

This chain uses TRBV30 with TRBJ1-4; the match to TRBD1 covers 7 bases. Germline assignment: CDR1 GTSNPN and CDR2 SVGIG (reference sequence). Trimming took 5 bases from V and 5 from J; bases not matched to a gene: 5. This CDR3 region has 13 residues. The CDR3 here is CAWQTGPNEKLFF. The CDR3 DNA follows: TGTGCCTGGCAGACAGGGCCCAATGAAAAACTGTTTTTT.

V gene TRBV2 combines with J gene TRBJ2-1; D remains unclear. This CDR3 has 16 residues. Per the germline V gene, CDR1 is SNHLY and CDR2 is FYNNEI. Trimming pared 2 bases from V and 0 bases from J, leaving 11 bases between. For the CDR3, the DNA is TGTGCCAGCAGTGAATATGGTTCCGGCTCCTACAATGAGCAGTTCTTC. This codes for CASSEYGSGSYNEQFF.

The V and J genes are TRBV25-1 and TRBJ2-1, with 10 bases identical to TRBD2. J was trimmed by 4 bases and V by 2 bases; bases with no gene match: 8. The V gene's germline CDR1 is MGHDK and CDR2 SYGVNS. This CDR3 is 17 amino acids long. The CDR3 spells CASSERSGRARYNEQFF. In DNA form, the CDR3 reads TGTGCCAGCAGTGAAAGGAGCGGGAGGGCTCGTTACAATGAGCAGTTCTTC.

V is TRBV11-2 and J is TRBJ2-5, with 9 positions matching TRBD2. V lost 4 bases and J lost 4; bases outside the gene matches: 10. This CDR3 is 16 amino acids long. The germline gives CDR1 SGHAT, CDR2 FQNNGV. The CDR3 DNA sequence: TGTGCCAGCAGCTACGAGGCAAGCGGGAGGTCAGAGACCCAGTACTTC. This codes for CASSYEASGRSETQYF. Full variable domain (missing parts from reference TRBV11-2 and TRBJ2-5): EAGVAQSPRYKIIEKRQSVAFWCNPISGHATLYWYQQILGQGPKLLIQFQNNGVVDDSQLPKDRFSAERLKGVDSTLKIQPAKLEDSAVYLCASSYEASGRSETQYFGPGTRLLVL.

This clone turned up a few times. V and J are TRBV14 and TRBJ2-1; D remains ambiguous. From germline, CDR1 is SGHDN and CDR2 FVKESK. This CDR3 is 12 amino acids long. The V end was cut by 7 bases, the J end by 0 bases, with 4 bases between. Here the CDR3 DNA reads TGTGCCAGCACGAGCTCCTACAATGAGCAGTTCTTC. This sequence encodes CASTSSYNEQFF.

DNA of the CDR3: TGTGCCAGCAGGAGTAACACTGAAGCTTTCTTT. Translated, it gives CASRSNTEAFF. This chain connects TRBV28 to TRBJ1-1; D is unclear. Germline V CDR1 and CDR2: MDHEN, SYDVKM. The CDR3 length is 11 residues. V gave up 6 bases and J gave up 2 bases, with 4 bases separating them.

The CDR3 nucleotides read TGTGCCAGCAGCTCAATTACACAGAACACTGAAGCTTTCTTT. It specifies CASSSITQNTEAFF. This chain joins TRBV5-4 and TRBJ1-1, with D unresolved. Germline values: CDR1 SGHNT, CDR2 YYREEE (reference sequence). Trimming stripped 3 bases from V and 1 base from J, with 10 bases between. This CDR3 has 14 amino acids.

This chain connects TRBV30 to TRBJ2-7, with D perhaps matching TRBD2 (5 bases). The V end was cut by 2 bases, the J end by 3 bases, with 11 bases between. CDR1 and CDR2 from the germline V gene are GTSNPN and SVGIG (reference sequence). The CDR3 has 13 amino acids. CDR3: CAWSYSRDYEQYF. CDR3 nucleotide sequence: TGTGCCTGGAGTTACTCTCGGGACTACGAGCAGTACTTC.

This rearrangement joins TRBV10-3 to TRBJ1-2, with D possibly being TRBD1 (6 bases). The V end lost 2 bases, the J end lost 2 bases, and 12 bases lay between the germline ends. This CDR3 has 15 amino acids. Germline V lookup: CDR1 ENHRY, CDR2 SYGVKD. CDR3 region: CAISETGLGNYGYTF. The CDR3 DNA reads TGTGCCATCAGTGAGACAGGGTTGGGGAACTATGGCTACACCTTC.

CDR3 sequence (DNA): TGTGCCATCAGTGATTCGCAGGGGCGGGAGGGCCGAGAGACCCAGTACTTC. Residues: CAISDSQGREGRETQYF. The V call is TRBV10-3, the J call TRBJ2-5; 9 bases are shared with TRBD2. The CDR3 length is 17 residues. The V gene's germline CDR1 is ENHRY and CDR2 SYGVKD. The V and J ends lost 3 bases and 4 bases, in that order; junction bases with no gene match: 12.

The chain has TRBV20-1 and TRBJ2-7; 9 positions match TRBD2. Germline loops: CDR1 DFQATT, CDR2 SNEGSKA (reference sequence). Trimming at V came to 8 bases and at J to 6 bases, leaving 5 bases not matched to a gene. CDR3 length: 11 residues. CDR3 amino acids: CSWQREAEQYF. The CDR3 DNA sequence: TGCAGTTGGCAGCGGGAGGCCGAGCAGTACTTC.

The rearrangement uses TRBV27 and TRBJ2-1; 9 positions match TRBD2. Germline assignment: CDR1 MNHEY and CDR2 SMNVEV (reference sequence). The CDR3 covers 16 residues. V gave up 7 bases and J gave up 3 bases; unmatched junction bases: 10. The CDR3 coding sequence is TGTGCCAGCAAGTTCGATCGACTAGCGGACTACAATGAGCAGTTCTTC. Encoded protein: CASKFDRLADYNEQFF.

The chain has TRBV5-1 and TRBJ1-3, with a tentative D call TRBD1 (5 bases). This CDR3 contains 14 residues. Germline CDR1 and CDR2: SGHRS and YFSETQ. V lost 4 bases, J lost 1 base, and 9 bases lay in between. DNA for the CDR3: TGCGCCAGCAGCCCGGCAGGGTCTGGAAACACCATATATTTT. Protein: CASSPAGSGNTIYF.